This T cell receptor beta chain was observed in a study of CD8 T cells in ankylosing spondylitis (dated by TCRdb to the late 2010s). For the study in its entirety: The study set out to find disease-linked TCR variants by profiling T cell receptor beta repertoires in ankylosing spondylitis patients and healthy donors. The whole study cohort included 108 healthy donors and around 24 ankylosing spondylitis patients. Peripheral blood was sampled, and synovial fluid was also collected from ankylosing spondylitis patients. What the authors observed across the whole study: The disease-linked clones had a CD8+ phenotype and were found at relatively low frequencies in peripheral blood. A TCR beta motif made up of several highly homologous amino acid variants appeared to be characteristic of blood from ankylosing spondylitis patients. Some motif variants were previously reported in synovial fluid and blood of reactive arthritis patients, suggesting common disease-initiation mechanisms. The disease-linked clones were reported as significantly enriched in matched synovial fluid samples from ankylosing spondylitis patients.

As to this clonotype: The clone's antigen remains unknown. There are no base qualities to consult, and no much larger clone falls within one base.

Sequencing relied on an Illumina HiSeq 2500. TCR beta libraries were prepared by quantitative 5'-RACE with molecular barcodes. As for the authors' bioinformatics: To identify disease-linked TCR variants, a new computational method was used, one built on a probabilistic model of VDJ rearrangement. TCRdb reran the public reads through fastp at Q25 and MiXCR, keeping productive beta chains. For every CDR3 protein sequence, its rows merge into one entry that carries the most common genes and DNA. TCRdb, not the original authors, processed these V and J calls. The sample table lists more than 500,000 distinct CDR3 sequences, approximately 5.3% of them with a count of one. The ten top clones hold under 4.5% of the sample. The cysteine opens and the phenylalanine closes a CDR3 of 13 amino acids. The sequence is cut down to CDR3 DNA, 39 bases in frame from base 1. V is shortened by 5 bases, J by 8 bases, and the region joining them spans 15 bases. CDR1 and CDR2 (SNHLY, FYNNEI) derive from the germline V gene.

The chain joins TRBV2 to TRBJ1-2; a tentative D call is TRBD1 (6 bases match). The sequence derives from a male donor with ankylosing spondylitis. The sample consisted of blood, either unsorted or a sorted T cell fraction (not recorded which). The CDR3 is CASSPTGTPGYTF. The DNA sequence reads TGTGCCAGCAGTCCTACCGGGACACCCGGCTACACCTTC. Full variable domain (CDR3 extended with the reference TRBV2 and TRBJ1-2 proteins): EPEVTQTPSHQVTQMGQEVILRCVPISNHLYFYWYRQILGQKVEFLVSFYNNEISEKSEIFDDQFSVERPDGSNFTLKIRSTKLEDSAMYFCASSPTGTPGYTFGSGTRLTVV.